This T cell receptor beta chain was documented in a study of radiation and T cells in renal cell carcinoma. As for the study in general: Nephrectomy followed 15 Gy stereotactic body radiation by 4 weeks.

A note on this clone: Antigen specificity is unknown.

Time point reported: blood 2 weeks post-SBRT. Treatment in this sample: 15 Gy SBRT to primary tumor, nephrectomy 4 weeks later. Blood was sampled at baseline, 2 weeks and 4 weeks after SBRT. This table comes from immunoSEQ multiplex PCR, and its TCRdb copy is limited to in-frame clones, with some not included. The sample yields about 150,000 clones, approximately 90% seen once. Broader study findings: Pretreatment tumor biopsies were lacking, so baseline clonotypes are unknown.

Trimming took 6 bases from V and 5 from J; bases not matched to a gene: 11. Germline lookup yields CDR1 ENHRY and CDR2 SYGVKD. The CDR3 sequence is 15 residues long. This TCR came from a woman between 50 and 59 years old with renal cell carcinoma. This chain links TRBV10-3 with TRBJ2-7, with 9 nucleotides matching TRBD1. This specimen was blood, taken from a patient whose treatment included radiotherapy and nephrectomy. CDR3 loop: CAISDPGQGKHEQYF. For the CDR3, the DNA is TGTGCCATCAGCGATCCAGGACAGGGGAAACACGAGCAGTACTTC.